Below, 9 T cell receptor beta chains from the same sample are listed, as sequenced in a study of blood T cells in healthy people across ages. A second PCR, run for roughly 7 to 12 cycles, used a sample-barcoded 5' primer plus a J-beta primer mix. TCRdb re-derived calls from the 5' RACE reads in MiXCR, one entry per CDR3 protein. The data hold about 780,000 distinct CDR3 sequences, with roughly 46% observed a single time. Specimen: blood. Source of these receptors: a man of 80 years or more in good health.

In its sample, this clonotype ranks as medium-sized. The rearrangement links TRBV20-1 to TRBJ2-7, with a possible D match to TRBD1 (5 bases). The ends were cut back, 3 bases at V and 3 bases at J, with 9 bases in the middle. This CDR3 comprises 12 residues. Germline assignment: CDR1 DFQATT and CDR2 SNEGSKA (reference sequence). As DNA, the CDR3 is TGCAGTGCTAGGAAGGGGATCTACGAGCAGTACTTC. Residues: CSARKGIYEQYF.

The V and J genes are TRBV5-1 and TRBJ2-1; 8 nucleotides align to TRBD2. The V gene's germline CDR1 is SGHRS and CDR2 YFSETQ. The V gene end was trimmed by 3 bases and the J gene end by 4 bases; junction bases not matched to a gene: 3. There are 14 residues in the CDR3. The CDR3 bases are TGCGCCAGCAGCTACACTAGCGGATACAATGAGCAGTTCTTC. This gives the protein CASSYTSGYNEQFF.

This clonotype was observed a handful of times. The rearrangement links TRBV6-2 or TRBV6-3 to TRBJ2-2; D may be TRBD2 (5 bases). CDR1 and CDR2 (germline): MNHEY, SVGEGT. The CDR3 has 14 residues. The V end was cut by 2 bases, the J end by 4 bases, with 8 bases between. DNA for the CDR3: TGTGCCAGCAGTTACGAGGGATTCACCGGGGAGCTGTTTTTT. It specifies CASSYEGFTGELFF.

V is TRBV29-1 and J is TRBJ2-1; TRBD2 matches at 7 bases. Germline V gives CDR1 SQVTM, CDR2 ANQGSEA. Trimming took 3 bases from V and 1 from J; bases not matched to a gene: 9. This CDR3 spans 16 amino acids. The CDR3 protein is CSVEGGYGSSYNEQFF. The CDR3 DNA is TGCAGCGTTGAGGGGGGGTACGGGAGTTCCTACAATGAGCAGTTCTTC.

The chain uses TRBV7-9 and TRBJ1-2; TRBD1 agrees at 9 bases. The CDR3 loop spans 13 amino acids. Unmatched junction bases numbered 6, after V lost 5 bases and J lost 8 bases. Germline V gives CDR1 SEHNR, CDR2 FQNEAQ (reference sequence). The CDR3 sequence: CASSTGTGNGYTF. Here the CDR3 DNA reads TGTGCCAGCAGCACCGGGACAGGGAACGGCTACACCTTC.

This clonotype was observed a single time. The chain is built from TRBV27 and TRBJ1-5; D uncertain. Germline values: CDR1 MNHEY, CDR2 SMNVEV (reference sequence). This CDR3 is 13 amino acids long. V lost 3 bases and J 5 bases, leaving 8 bases between the germline ends. Here the CDR3 reads CASSFKPDQPQHF. The CDR3, as DNA: TGTGCCAGCAGTTTTAAACCAGATCAGCCCCAGCATTTT.

Ten or more counts support this clonotype. The V and J genes are TRBV4-3 and TRBJ2-1; 7 nucleotides line up with TRBD2. Germline loops: CDR1 LGHNA, CDR2 YSLEER. The CDR3 consists of 17 residues. The junction had 9 bases not matched to a gene; V was cut back by 1 base and J by 3 bases. The DNA for the CDR3 is TGCGCCAGCAGCCAAGTAGGCTCTGGCGGGAGCTACAATGAGCAGTTCTTC. Translation gives CASSQVGSGGSYNEQFF.

The rearrangement links TRBV29-1 to TRBJ2-7; D uncertain. Trimming shortened V by 5 bases and J by 1 base, and 12 bases separated the two germline ends. This CDR3 has 13 residues. Germline V gene data show CDR1 as SQVTM and CDR2 as ANQGSEA. The chain's CDR3 is CSVHWIGSYEQYF. CDR3 bases: TGCAGCGTTCATTGGATTGGATCCTACGAGCAGTACTTC.

The chain joins TRBV9 to TRBJ1-1; 9 nucleotides agree with TRBD1. The ends lost 4 bases at V and 3 bases at J; junction bases unmatched: 10. The CDR3 sequence is 16 residues long. Germline V gene sequence: CDR1 SGDLS, CDR2 YYNGEE. The CDR3 DNA reads TGTGCCAGCAGCCTGCAACCCAGGGACAGGGACACTGAAGCTTTCTTT. Translated, it gives CASSLQPRDRDTEAFF.